This T cell receptor beta chain was profiled in a study of blood T cell repertoires in COVID-19. Study summary: The United States, Italy and Spain provided the acute and convalescent COVID-19 samples. The cDNA or gDNA used as material had been derived from T cells, B-cell-depleted T cells, or PBMCs.

With V trimmed by 3 bases and J by 5 bases, 6 bases remained unmatched. Germline lookup yields CDR1 LGHDT and CDR2 YNNKEL (reference sequence). The CDR3 has 15 residues. Original methodology: For nucleated cells, counts were estimated from reference gene primer amplification. Profiled with immunoSEQ multiplex PCR; TCRdb holds only in-frame clones, not every one. V and J calls and clone size come straight from that table; D and trimming were deduced from the DNA. The table has some 160,000 clones, around 80% seen once. The receptor was isolated from a man in his 70s with active or convalescent COVID-19. Sequencing was performed on peripheral blood. This rearrangement joins TRBV3-1 (or the pseudogene TRBV3-2) to TRBJ1-2; the match to TRBD1 covers 10 bases. CDR3 region: CASSQTGGAEYGYTF. CDR3 coding DNA: TGTGCCAGCAGCCAGACAGGGGGCGCGGAGTATGGCTACACCTTC.